This is a list of T cell receptor beta chains from one sample in a study of blood T cell repertoires in COVID-19. Only in-frame clones appear in the TCRdb table, and some are missing; sequencing was by immunoSEQ multiplex PCR. The sample comprises over 45,000 clones, about four fifths of which are singletons, and about 6% rests with the top ten. The sample consisted of peripheral blood. These receptors were obtained from a human donor in a cohort sampled during active or convalescent COVID-19. CDR3s include the opening cysteine and the closing phenylalanine or tryptophan. Fields, in order: V gene, J gene, clone size, CDR3 length, CDR3 protein. Rows may omit the clone size; those that give it use once, few, many or a size class.

>TRBV6-1|TRBJ1-5|.|14
CASSPGNSNQPQHF
>TRBV27|TRBJ1-2|.|16
CASSSLPGTNLYGYTF
>TRBV3-1/TRBV3-2|TRBJ2-7|few|13
CASSQGGAYEQYF
>TRBV25-1|TRBJ2-2|.|14
CASSVTGDTGELFF
>TRBV3-1/TRBV3-2|TRBJ1-5|.|15
CASSRVRVRNQPQHF
>TRBV7-3|TRBJ2-5|.|13
CASSLGTEETQYF
>TRBV6-4|TRBJ1-5|few|13
CASSDSISGSQHF
>TRBV24-1|TRBJ2-2|.|14
CATSRGGNTGELFF
>TRBV27|TRBJ1-4|.|15
CASSLGRATNEKLFF
>TRBV29-1|TRBJ2-3|.|15
CSTHSWGQVLITQYF
>TRBV7-2|TRBJ1-6|.|16
CASSLGSGGVDSPLHF
>TRBV19|TRBJ1-3|.|16
CASSMGQVVSGNTIYF
>TRBV7-2|TRBJ2-2|.|16
CASSQTGRRNPGELFF
>TRBV20-1|TRBJ1-2|.|11
CSANSGVGYTF
>TRBV5-1|TRBJ2-5|.|15
CASSLQRGGQETQYF
>TRBV6-5|TRBJ2-5|.|14
CASRGLAQQETQYF
>TRBV4-3|TRBJ2-3|.|17
CASSHSTTGDRTDTQYF
>TRBV5-6|TRBJ2-7|.|14
CASSFRDTTSEQYF
>TRBV19|TRBJ1-1|.|13
CATKTPENTEAFF
>TRBV4-3|TRBJ1-2|.|15
CASSQDLQGVYGYTF
>TRBV30|TRBJ1-1|.|13
CAWSSRGATEAFF
>TRBV18|TRBJ2-7|once|16
CASSPLSSWNLHEQYF
>TRBV5-1|TRBJ1-1|.|17
CASSLNRAGGPNTEAFF
>TRBV6-5|TRBJ1-1|.|15
CASSSGDRMNTEAFF
>TRBV24-1|TRBJ2-5|few|15
CATSEGGLSRETQYF
>TRBV3-1/TRBV3-2|TRBJ2-7|.|13
CASSQKQGTEQYF
>TRBV29-1|TRBJ1-2|.|14
CSVRTGGGLGGYTF
>TRBV4-1|TRBJ2-7|.|15
CASSPGQGATYEQYF
>TRBV10-3|TRBJ1-4|.|14
CAISAAKQGMGLFF
>TRBV5-4|TRBJ1-2|.|16
CASSPGDIFRGNGYTF
>TRBV9|TRBJ2-7|.|14
CASSVSSGSYEQYF
>TRBV18|TRBJ1-5|.|16
CASSPLPGEGNQPQHF
>TRBV12-3/TRBV12-4|TRBJ1-5|.|13
CASSLTPNQPQHF
>TRBV5-4|TRBJ1-2|few|13
CASSFSDNYGYTF
>TRBV3-1/TRBV3-2|TRBJ1-4|.|14
CASNSGVQNEKLFF
>TRBV7-2|TRBJ1-5|.|16
CASSEGGIWGNQPQHF
>TRBV6-5|TRBJ1-2|.|12
CASSSPLYGYTF
>TRBV7-8|TRBJ2-7|.|12
CASSLRNYGQYF
>TRBV4-3|TRBJ1-4|once|15
CASSQDHRTNEKLFF
>TRBV30|TRBJ1-4|few|13
CAWSGGVIEKLFF